One and the same sample provided the 16 T cell receptor beta chains below, sequenced in a study of Ad26.COV2.S vaccination and SARS-CoV-2 variants. Data came from immunoSEQ multiplex PCR; TCRdb stores just in-frame clones and leaves some out. The sample lists 85,000 to 120,000 clones, around 80% occurring once. The starting material was peripheral blood, obtained after recovery from COVID-19. The origin of the receptors is a human donor who had recovered from COVID-19.

In this sample, this clone turned up once. The chain combines TRBV6-1 with TRBJ1-2, with TRBD1 matching over 11 bases. Germline values: CDR1 MNHNS, CDR2 SASEGT. J gave up 7 bases and V 4 bases, and 14 bases lay outside the gene matches. There are 17 residues in the CDR3. CDR3: CASSVWTGGTGGAGYTF. DNA of the CDR3: TGTGCCAGCAGTGTATGGACAGGGGGCACTGGGGGAGCTGGCTACACCTTC.

The chain carries TRBV19 and TRBJ2-2; possibly TRBD1 for D (5 bases). The CDR3 length is 13 residues. CDR1 is LNHDA, CDR2 SQIVND, per germline (reference sequence). The V end was cut by 10 bases, the J end by 6 bases, with 15 bases between. CDR3 amino acids: CATKGVLAGELFF. The CDR3 DNA follows: TGTGCCACCAAAGGGGTTCTGGCCGGGGAGCTGTTTTTT.

The chain couples TRBV5-5 to TRBJ2-7; TRBD1 agrees at 10 bases. J gave up 2 bases and V 5 bases, and 4 bases lay outside the gene matches. The germline V gene has CDR1 SGHKS and CDR2 YYEKEE (reference sequence). The CDR3 has 14 residues. CDR3: CASRRQGAAYEQYF. CDR3 sequence (DNA): TGTGCCAGCAGACGACAGGGGGCCGCCTACGAGCAGTACTTC. Drawing the rest from reference TRBV5-5 and TRBJ2-7, the complete variable domain is DAGVTQSPTHLIKTRGQQVTLRCSPISGHKSVSWYQQVLGQGPQFIFQYYEKEERGRGNFPDRFSARQFPNYSSELNVNALLLGDSALYLCASRRQGAAYEQYFGPGTRLTVT.

V usage is TRBV27 and J usage is TRBJ2-2; D not certain. Trimming pared 8 bases from V and 1 base from J, leaving 11 bases between. CDR3 length: 14 amino acids. Germline assignment: CDR1 MNHEY and CDR2 SMNVEV (reference sequence). CDR3 coding DNA: TGTGCCAGCTGGGGTTACCAGAACACCGGGGAGCTGTTTTTT. Protein: CASWGYQNTGELFF.

This clone was detected only once. V gene TRBV6-5 combines with J gene TRBJ2-7; 8 bases are shared with TRBD1. The CDR3 totals 15 residues. Germline lookup yields CDR1 MNHEY and CDR2 SVGAGI. Losses at the gene ends were 7 bases for V and 2 bases for J; bases not matched to a gene: 10. The CDR3 sequence: CASILINRGAYEQYF. DNA for the CDR3: TGTGCCAGCATTCTAATAAACAGGGGGGCCTACGAGCAGTACTTC.

The sample holds one count of this clone. As DNA, the CDR3 is TGTGCCAGCAGTCCCCCCTTCCAAAGCGACGAGCAGTACTTC. Translation: CASSPPFQSDEQYF. The chain recombines TRBV28 with TRBJ2-7; D is undetermined. Looked up from germline, CDR1 is MDHEN and CDR2 is SYDVKM. V shed 5 bases and J shed 5 bases, with 16 bases lying between them. The CDR3 length is 14 residues.

The chain recombines TRBV4-2 with TRBJ2-7; TRBD2 is a possible D gene (6 bases). This CDR3 comprises 15 residues. The germline CDR1 and CDR2 sequences are LGHNA and YNFKEQ. Trimming left V 1 base short and J 4 bases short, with 14 bases between. The CDR3 reads CASSQVDGGGYEQYF. The DNA of the CDR3 is TGTGCCAGCAGCCAAGTTGACGGGGGAGGATACGAGCAGTACTTC.

The genes are TRBV7-9 and TRBJ1-6, with 7 nucleotides matching TRBD1. The V gene end was trimmed by 4 bases and the J gene end by 10 bases; junction bases not matched to a gene: 7. The V gene's germline CDR1 is SEHNR and CDR2 FQNEAQ (reference sequence). The CDR3 runs 14 residues. The DNA of the CDR3 is TGTGCCAGCAGCTCCCAGGGGGGGGGATCACCCCTCCACTTT. Translating gives CASSSQGGGSPLHF.

This rearrangement joins TRBV28 to TRBJ1-2; maybe TRBD1 (5 bases). Trimming took 2 bases from V and 0 from J, leaving 13 bases between them. This CDR3 has 16 amino acids. Germline CDR1 is MDHEN and CDR2 is SYDVKM. Written as DNA, the CDR3 is TGTGCCAGCAGTTTAGTTCAGGGCAGTCCTAACTATGGCTACACCTTC. This codes for CASSLVQGSPNYGYTF.

CDR3 protein: CASSRSDTRAFF. CDR3 in DNA: TGTGCCAGCAGCCGATCCGACACCCGAGCTTTCTTT. The chain combines TRBV5-6 with TRBJ1-1; D remains unclear. Germline CDR1 reads SGHDT; CDR2 reads YYEEEE. Trimming removed 4 bases from V and 10 bases from J, with 14 bases in between. The CDR3 length is 12 residues.

This clone was seen once. The rearrangement links TRBV10-3 to TRBJ2-1; 9 positions agree with TRBD2. Germline CDR1 and CDR2: ENHRY and SYGVKD. Unmatched junction bases numbered 7, after V lost 0 bases and J lost 4 bases. CDR3 length equals 17 residues. CDR3 sequence reads: CAISESSQRGAYNEQFF. The CDR3 coding sequence is TGTGCCATCAGTGAGTCTTCCCAGCGGGGGGCGTACAATGAGCAGTTCTTC.

This chain links TRBV7-2 with TRBJ1-6; tentatively, D is TRBD1 (5 bases). V lost 2 bases to trimming and J lost 3 bases, with 8 bases between them. CDR1 is SGHTA and CDR2 is FQGNSA in the germline V gene. CDR3 length equals 15 residues. The CDR3 region has the DNA TGTGCCAGCAGCTTAACGGGGGACTATAATTCACCCCTCCACTTT. It yields the protein CASSLTGDYNSPLHF.

The genes are TRBV19 and TRBJ2-1; 8 positions match TRBD2. Germline V gene data show CDR1 as LNHDA and CDR2 as SQIVND (reference sequence). With V trimmed by 5 bases and J by 0 bases, 9 bases remained unmatched. CDR3 size: 17 residues. CDR3 DNA: TGTGCCAGTAGTCCGCCGGGGGGGGACCTCTCCTACAATGAGCAGTTCTTC. It specifies CASSPPGGDLSYNEQFF. The whole variable domain, filled in from reference TRBV19 and TRBJ2-1, reads DGGITQSPKYLFRKEGQNVTLSCEQNLNHDAMYWYRQDPGQGLRLIYYSQIVNDFQKGDIAEGYSVSREKKESFPLTVTSAQKNPTAFYLCASSPPGGDLSYNEQFFGPGTRLTVL.

This clone appeared a few times. J is TRBJ2-6 and V is TRBV7-9; 8 bases match TRBD2. This CDR3 is built from 19 residues. V gave up 1 base and J gave up 0 bases; unmatched junction bases: 8. CDR1 is SEHNR, CDR2 FQNEAQ, per germline (reference sequence). The CDR3 here is CASSLVSGDKDSGANVLTF. CDR3 nucleotide sequence: TGTGCCAGCAGCTTAGTTAGCGGGGATAAAGACTCTGGGGCCAACGTCCTGACTTTC.

The chain couples TRBV30 to TRBJ2-7; 14 bases are shared with TRBD2. With V trimmed by 2 bases and J by 0 bases, 3 bases remained unmatched. Germline V CDR1 and CDR2: GTSNPN, SVGIG (reference sequence). The CDR3 is 16 residues long. This CDR3 reads CAWSYGLAGGSYEQYF. The DNA for the CDR3 is TGTGCCTGGAGTTATGGACTAGCGGGGGGCTCCTACGAGCAGTACTTC.

This clone was found once. J is TRBJ1-1 and V is TRBV30; D uncertain. The CDR3 length is 12 residues. From germline, CDR1 is GTSNPN and CDR2 SVGIG (reference sequence). The germline V and J ends were trimmed by 6 bases and 4 bases, with 12 bases remaining between them. CDR3 DNA: TGTGCCTGCCGTAGGGAAGGCACTGAAGCTTTCTTT. Its protein product is CACRREGTEAFF.